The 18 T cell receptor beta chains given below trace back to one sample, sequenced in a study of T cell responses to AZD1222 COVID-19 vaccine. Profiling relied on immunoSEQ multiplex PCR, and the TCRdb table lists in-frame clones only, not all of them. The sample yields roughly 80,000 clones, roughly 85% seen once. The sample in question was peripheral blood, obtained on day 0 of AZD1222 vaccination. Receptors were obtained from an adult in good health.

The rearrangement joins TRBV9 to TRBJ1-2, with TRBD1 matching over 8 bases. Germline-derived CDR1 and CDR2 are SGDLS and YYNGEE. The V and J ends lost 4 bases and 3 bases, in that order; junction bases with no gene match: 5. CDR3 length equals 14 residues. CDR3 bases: TGTGCCAGCAGCCCCTGGACAGGGTACTATGGCTACACCTTC. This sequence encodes CASSPWTGYYGYTF.

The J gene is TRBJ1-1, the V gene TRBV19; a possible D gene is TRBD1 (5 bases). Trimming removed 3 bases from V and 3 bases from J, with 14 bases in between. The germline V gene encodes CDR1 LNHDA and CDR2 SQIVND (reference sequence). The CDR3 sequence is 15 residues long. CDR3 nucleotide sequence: TGTGCCAGTAGTATCTCTCCAGCGGGGGACACTGAAGCTTTCTTT. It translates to CASSISPAGDTEAFF.

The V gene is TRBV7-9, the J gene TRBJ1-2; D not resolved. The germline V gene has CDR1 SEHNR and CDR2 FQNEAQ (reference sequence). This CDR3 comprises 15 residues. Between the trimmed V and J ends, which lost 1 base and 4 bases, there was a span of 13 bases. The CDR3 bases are TGTGCCAGCAGCTTAGGACGGGAATCGGGCTATGGCTACACCTTC. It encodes CASSLGRESGYGYTF.

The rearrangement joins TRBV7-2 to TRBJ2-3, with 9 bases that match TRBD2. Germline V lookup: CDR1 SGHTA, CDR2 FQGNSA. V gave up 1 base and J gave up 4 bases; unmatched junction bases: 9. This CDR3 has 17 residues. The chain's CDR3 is CASSLGRGGGAPDTQYF. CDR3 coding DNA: TGTGCCAGCAGCTTAGGTCGTGGCGGGGGGGCCCCAGATACGCAGTATTTT. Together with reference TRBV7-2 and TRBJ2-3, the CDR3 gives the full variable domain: GAGVSQSPSNKVTEKGKDVELRCDPISGHTALYWYRQSLGQGLEFLIYFQGNSAPDKSGLPSDRFSAERTGGSVSTLTIQRTQQEDSAVYLCASSLGRGGGAPDTQYFGPGTRLTVL.

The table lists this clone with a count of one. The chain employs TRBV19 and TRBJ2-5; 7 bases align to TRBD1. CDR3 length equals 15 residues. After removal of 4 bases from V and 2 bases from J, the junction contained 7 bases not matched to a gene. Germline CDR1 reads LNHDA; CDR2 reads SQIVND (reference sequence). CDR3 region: CASSTRTGDQETQYF. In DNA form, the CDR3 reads TGTGCCAGTAGTACTCGGACAGGAGATCAAGAGACCCAGTACTTC.

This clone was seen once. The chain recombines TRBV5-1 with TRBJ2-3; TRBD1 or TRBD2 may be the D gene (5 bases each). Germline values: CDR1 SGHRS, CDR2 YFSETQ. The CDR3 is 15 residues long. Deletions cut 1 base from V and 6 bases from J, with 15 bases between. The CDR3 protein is CASSLWGPWRDTQYF. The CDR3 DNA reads TGCGCCAGCAGCTTGTGGGGCCCCTGGAGGGATACGCAGTATTTT. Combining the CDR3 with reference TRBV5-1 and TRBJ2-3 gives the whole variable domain KAGVTQTPRYLIKTRGQQVTLSCSPISGHRSVSWYQQTPGQGLQFLFEYFSETQRNKGNFPGRFSGRQFSNSRSEMNVSTLELGDSALYLCASSLWGPWRDTQYFGPGTRLTVL.

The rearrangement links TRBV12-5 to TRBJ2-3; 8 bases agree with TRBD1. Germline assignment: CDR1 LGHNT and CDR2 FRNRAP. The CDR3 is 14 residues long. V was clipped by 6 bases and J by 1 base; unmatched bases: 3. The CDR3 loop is CASGETGGTDTQYF. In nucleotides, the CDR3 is TGTGCTAGTGGGGAGACAGGGGGCACAGATACGCAGTATTTT.

CDR3 amino acids: CASSASGSGANVLTF. CDR3 in DNA: TGCGCCAGCAGCGCGTCTGGCTCTGGGGCCAACGTCCTGACTTTC. The J gene is TRBJ2-6, the V gene TRBV5-1, with D unclear. Looked up from germline, CDR1 is SGHRS and CDR2 is YFSETQ. V was shortened by 4 bases and J by 0 bases, with 8 bases between the two germline ends. CDR3 length: 15 residues. The full variable domain, rest sourced from reference TRBV5-1 and TRBJ2-6, is KAGVTQTPRYLIKTRGQQVTLSCSPISGHRSVSWYQQTPGQGLQFLFEYFSETQRNKGNFPGRFSGRQFSNSRSEMNVSTLELGDSALYLCASSASGSGANVLTFGAGSRLTVL.

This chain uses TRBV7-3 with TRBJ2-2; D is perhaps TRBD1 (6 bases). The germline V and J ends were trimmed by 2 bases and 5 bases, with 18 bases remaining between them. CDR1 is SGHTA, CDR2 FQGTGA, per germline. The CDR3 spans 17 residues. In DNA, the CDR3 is TGTGCCAGCAGCTTACAGGGAGCAGGGGCGGATACCGGGGAGCTGTTTTTT. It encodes CASSLQGAGADTGELFF. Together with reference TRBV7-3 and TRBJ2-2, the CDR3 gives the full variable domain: GAGVSQTPSNKVTEKGKYVELRCDPISGHTALYWYRQSLGQGPEFLIYFQGTGAADDSGLPNDRFFAVRPEGSVSTLKIQRTERGDSAVYLCASSLQGAGADTGELFFGEGSRLTVL.

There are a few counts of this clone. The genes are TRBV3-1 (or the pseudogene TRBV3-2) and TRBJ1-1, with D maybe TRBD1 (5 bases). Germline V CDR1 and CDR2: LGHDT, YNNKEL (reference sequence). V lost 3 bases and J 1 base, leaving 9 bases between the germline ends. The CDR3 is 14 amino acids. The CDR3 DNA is TGTGCCAGCAGCCAGACGGGGGGGAACACTGAAGCTTTCTTT. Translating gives CASSQTGGNTEAFF.

The CDR3 sequence: CASSLALAGVGEDTQYF. The DNA for the CDR3 is TGCGCCAGCAGCTTGGCACTAGCGGGAGTCGGTGAGGATACGCAGTATTTT. The V call is TRBV5-1, the J call TRBJ2-3; 11 bases line up with TRBD2. The length of the CDR3 is 17 residues. Germline CDR1 SGHRS, CDR2 YFSETQ. J was trimmed by 6 bases and V by 0 bases; bases with no gene match: 9. The full variable domain, rest sourced from reference TRBV5-1 and TRBJ2-3, is KAGVTQTPRYLIKTRGQQVTLSCSPISGHRSVSWYQQTPGQGLQFLFEYFSETQRNKGNFPGRFSGRQFSNSRSEMNVSTLELGDSALYLCASSLALAGVGEDTQYFGPGTRLTVL.

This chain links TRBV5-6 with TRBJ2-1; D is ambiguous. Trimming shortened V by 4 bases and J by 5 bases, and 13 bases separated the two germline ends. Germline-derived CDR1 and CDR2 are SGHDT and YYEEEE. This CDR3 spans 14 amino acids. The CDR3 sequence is CASSPVWADNEQFF. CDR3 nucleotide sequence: TGTGCCAGCAGCCCGGTATGGGCGGACAATGAGCAGTTCTTC.

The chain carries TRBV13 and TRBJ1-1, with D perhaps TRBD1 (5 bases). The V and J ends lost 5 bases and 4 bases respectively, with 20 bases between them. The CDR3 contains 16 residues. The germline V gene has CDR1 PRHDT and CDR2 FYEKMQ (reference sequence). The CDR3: CASSPLPGRLGTEAFF. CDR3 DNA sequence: TGTGCCAGCAGCCCTCTGCCGGGACGACTCGGCACTGAAGCTTTCTTT.

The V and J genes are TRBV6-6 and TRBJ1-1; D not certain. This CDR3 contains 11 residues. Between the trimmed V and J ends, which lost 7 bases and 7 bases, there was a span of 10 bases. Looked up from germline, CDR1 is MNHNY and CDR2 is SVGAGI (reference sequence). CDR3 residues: CASTETSEAFF. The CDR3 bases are TGTGCCAGCACCGAGACCAGTGAAGCTTTCTTT.

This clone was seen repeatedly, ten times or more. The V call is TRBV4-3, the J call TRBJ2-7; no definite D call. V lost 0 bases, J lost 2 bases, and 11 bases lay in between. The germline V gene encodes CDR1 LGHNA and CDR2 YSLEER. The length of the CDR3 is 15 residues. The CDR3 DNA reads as TGCGCCAGCAGCCAAGACAGGAGAGGCCCCTACGAGCAGTACTTC. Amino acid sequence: CASSQDRRGPYEQYF.

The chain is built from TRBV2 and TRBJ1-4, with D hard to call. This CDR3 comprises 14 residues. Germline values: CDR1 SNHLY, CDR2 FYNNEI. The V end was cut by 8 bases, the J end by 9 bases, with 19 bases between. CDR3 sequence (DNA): TGTGCCAGCTTCGCGTGGACGGCTACCCAAAAACTGTTTTTT. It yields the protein CASFAWTATQKLFF. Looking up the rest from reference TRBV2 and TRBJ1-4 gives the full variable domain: EPEVTQTPSHQVTQMGQEVILRCVPISNHLYFYWYRQILGQKVEFLVSFYNNEISEKSEIFDDQFSVERPDGSNFTLKIRSTKLEDSAMYFCASFAWTATQKLFFGSGTQLSVL.

The CDR3 reads CASKTSEGWNEQFF. In DNA, the CDR3 is TGTGCCAGCAAGACTAGCGAGGGGTGGAATGAGCAGTTCTTC. The chain carries TRBV21-1 and TRBJ2-1; the tabulated D call, TRBD2, remains unverified against the DNA. TRBV21-1 is designated a pseudogene. The CDR3 extends over 14 amino acids.

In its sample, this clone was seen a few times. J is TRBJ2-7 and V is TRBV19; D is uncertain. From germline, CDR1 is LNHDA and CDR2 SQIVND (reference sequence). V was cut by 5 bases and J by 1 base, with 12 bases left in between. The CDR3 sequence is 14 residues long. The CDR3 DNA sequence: TGTGCCAGTAGTCGGTCAGCAGAGTCCTACGAGCAGTACTTC. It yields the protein CASSRSAESYEQYF. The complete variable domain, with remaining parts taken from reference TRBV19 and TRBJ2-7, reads DGGITQSPKYLFRKEGQNVTLSCEQNLNHDAMYWYRQDPGQGLRLIYYSQIVNDFQKGDIAEGYSVSREKKESFPLTVTSAQKNPTAFYLCASSRSAESYEQYFGPGTRLTVT.